This T cell receptor beta chain came from a study of Ad26.COV2.S vaccination and SARS-CoV-2 variants. Study as a whole: Ad26.COV2.S, an intramuscular injection, was given once or twice 56 days apart. General study results and limits: People who got the vaccine or the placebo had similar non-spike TCR breadth.

The sample's treatment: some 19 received Ad26.COV2.S at low or high dose, single or two shots; roughly 5 received placebo; per-sample allocation not given. Collection of the samples took place on day 63 after the first injection of vaccine or placebo. Repertoires were generated with immunoSEQ multiplex PCR, while TCRdb's copy carries only in-frame clones and drops some. The table lists 300,000 to 400,000 clones, 86% of them singletons. This clone was picked up one time. Its antigen remains unknown. Germline V CDR1 and CDR2: SGHVS, FQNEAQ. The length of the CDR3 is 14 residues. Losses at the gene ends were 5 bases for V and 4 bases for J; bases not matched to a gene: 7.

The J gene is TRBJ1-2, the V gene TRBV7-8; 7 bases match TRBD1. This receptor was identified in a person between 18 and 65 years old who received the Ad26.COV2.S COVID-19 vaccine or a placebo. Material: peripheral blood, obtained in a trial of Ad26.COV2.S vaccine versus placebo. CDR3 sequence (DNA): TGTGCCAGCAGCCCACGGGACAGCCTCTATGGCTACACCTTC. It specifies CASSPRDSLYGYTF.